This T cell receptor beta chain was identified in a study of identical twins. General study findings and limits: There was more out-of-frame TCR alpha sharing in monozygotic twins than models estimated.

In its sample, this clonotype was seen a few times. Its antigen is not identified. From the 5' RACE reads, TCRdb called clonotypes with MiXCR, one entry per CDR3 protein. This table has 500,000 to 700,000 distinct CDR3 sequences, roughly 7.2% appearing once. Per germline, CDR1 WSHSY and CDR2 SAAADI. Germline trimming cut 6 bases from V and 6 bases from J; bases unmatched to any gene: 11. This CDR3 is built from 14 residues. A further study also used this sample, focusing on yellow fever vaccine responses in identical twins.

This rearrangement joins TRBV10-2 to TRBJ2-7; 7 bases fit TRBD1. The clonotype originates from a woman younger than 35 in good health. Material for sequencing was PBMCs. CDR3 sequence (DNA): TGCGCCAGCAGGGAGAACACAGGGGTGGGCGAGCAGTACGTC. Encoded protein: CASRENTGVGEQYV.